The T cell receptor (beta chain) described here comes from a study of shared clonotypes between healthy human individuals. Trimming left V 0 bases short and J 6 bases short, with 17 bases between. Germline V CDR1 and CDR2: KGHSH, LQKENI. The CDR3 has 17 residues. Details on this clone: As yet, its antigen is unknown.

Some clones are missing from TCRdb's copy, which holds only in-frame ones; the method was immunoSEQ multiplex PCR. The repertoire consists of more than 1,200,000 clones, with about 98.5% occurring once and the leading ten covering 0.36%. General observations from the study: Rarefaction revealed incomplete sorted-subset sequencing despite large depth. An expected dependence of interdonor clonotype sharing on sequencing depth was noted.

Sequenced: naive CD4+ T cells sorted from blood. Subset indicated: CD45RA+ positively selected. The sequence derives from a man aged 30-40 years in good health. The chain has TRBV18 and TRBJ2-2, with D perhaps matching TRBD2 (6 bases). CDR3 in amino acids: CASSPPARGTTSGELFF. The CDR3 DNA reads as TGTGCCAGCTCACCACCGGCTCGGGGGACGACCTCCGGGGAGCTGTTTTTT.